The 5 T cell receptor beta chains given below trace back to one sample, sequenced in a study of blood T cell repertoires in COVID-19. The table came from immunoSEQ multiplex PCR; TCRdb's copy has only in-frame clones and leaves some out. The table lists about 350,000 clones, approximately 86% of them singletons. The sample was peripheral blood. The receptor set was obtained from a woman aged 55-75 years with COVID-19, enrolled during active disease.

The CDR3 DNA follows: TGTGCCAGCAACAATCAGGATGATGCCACTGAAGCTTTCTTT. Residues: CASNNQDDATEAFF. The chain combines TRBV5-4 with TRBJ1-1; D call uncertain. Deletions cut 6 bases from V and 4 bases from J, with 16 bases between. The CDR3 is made up of 14 amino acids. Looked up from germline, CDR1 is SGHNT and CDR2 is YYREEE (reference sequence).

The chain is built from TRBV7-3 and TRBJ1-2, with D hard to call. The V end was cut by 2 bases, the J end by 5 bases, with 6 bases between. The germline CDR1 and CDR2 sequences are SGHTA and FQGTGA. The CDR3 has 12 amino acids. The CDR3 region has the DNA TGTGCCAGCAGCTTAGGAGGTTATGGCTACACCTTC. Protein sequence: CASSLGGYGYTF.

The V and J genes are TRBV4-1 and TRBJ2-3; D gene unclear. V lost 8 bases, J lost 4 bases, and 13 bases lay in between. Germline V gene sequence: CDR1 MGHRA, CDR2 YSYEKL. This CDR3 region has 13 residues. The CDR3 loop is CASGRSVADTQYF. The CDR3 DNA follows: TGCGCCAGCGGCCGGTCCGTAGCAGATACGCAGTATTTT.

J is TRBJ1-4 and V is TRBV27; 8 positions agree with TRBD1. V was clipped by 5 bases and J by 3 bases; unmatched bases: 5. Germline-derived CDR1 and CDR2 are MNHEY and SMNVEV (reference sequence). This CDR3 has 15 residues. In DNA form, the CDR3 reads TGTGCCAGCAGTCAGGGGGCTTGGGCTAATGAAAAACTGTTTTTT. It specifies CASSQGAWANEKLFF. The complete variable domain, with remaining parts taken from reference TRBV27 and TRBJ1-4, reads EAQVTQNPRYLITVTGKKLTVTCSQNMNHEYMSWYRQDPGLGLRQIYYSMNVEVTDKGDVPEGYKVSRKEKRNFPLILESPSPNQTSLYFCASSQGAWANEKLFFGSGTQLSVL.

The CDR3 sequence: CASSWWTDPMQFF. In nucleotides, the CDR3 is TGTGCCAGCAGCTGGTGGACAGACCCGATGCAGTTCTTC. The V gene is TRBV13, the J gene TRBJ2-1; TRBD1 is a possible D gene (6 bases). V lost 4 bases, J lost 12 bases, and 16 bases lay in between. This CDR3 spans 13 amino acids. Germline V gene sequence: CDR1 PRHDT, CDR2 FYEKMQ (reference sequence).